This T cell receptor beta chain is from a study of T cell repertoires in cytomegalovirus infection. Study in general: Public signatures in TCR beta pointed to CMV infection and matching HLA type.

TCRdb processed the reads anew with MiXCR; each CDR3 protein has one entry. The sample includes 200,000 or so distinct CDR3 sequences, 15% to 20% of them seen just once. This CDR3 has 17 amino acids. In germline, CDR1 is SGHVS, CDR2 FQNEAQ. V lost 5 bases, J lost 0 bases, and 17 bases lay in between. Study-level points and caveats: The ex vivo response was dominated by HLA-C-restricted CMV-specific TCR beta clonotypes. Identification of carriers of CMV plus the relevant HLA was performed using cumulative public TCR beta family frequency.

In its sample, this clonotype was seen many times. Its matching antigen is unknown. The rearrangement uses TRBV7-8 and TRBJ2-1; either TRBD1 or TRBD2 may supply D (5 bases each). The material sequenced was PBMCs. This TCR was sampled from a human donor in good health (CMV status not recorded). Some clones in this sample may be carry-over from other donors' samples. The CDR3, as DNA: TGTGCCAGCAGCCCCGGGGCCTACCGGAGCTCCTACAATGAGCAGTTCTTC. Translating it yields CASSPGAYRSSYNEQFF.